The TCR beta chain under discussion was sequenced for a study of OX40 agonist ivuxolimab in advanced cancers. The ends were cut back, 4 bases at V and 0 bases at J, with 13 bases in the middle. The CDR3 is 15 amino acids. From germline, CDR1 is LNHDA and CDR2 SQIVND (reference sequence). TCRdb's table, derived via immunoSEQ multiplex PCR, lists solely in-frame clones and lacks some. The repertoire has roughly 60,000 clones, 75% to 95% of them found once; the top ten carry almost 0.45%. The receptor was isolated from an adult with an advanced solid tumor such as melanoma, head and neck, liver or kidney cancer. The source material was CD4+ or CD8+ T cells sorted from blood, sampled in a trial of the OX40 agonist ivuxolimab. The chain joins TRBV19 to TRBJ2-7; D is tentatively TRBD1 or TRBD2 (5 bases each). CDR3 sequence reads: CASSTPGRFSYEQYF. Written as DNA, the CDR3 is TGTGCCAGTAGTACCCCGGGACGGTTCTCCTACGAGCAGTACTTC.